Listed below are T cell receptor beta chains from one sample, sequenced in a study of blood T cell repertoires in COVID-19. Assay: immunoSEQ multiplex PCR; the TCRdb copy retains only in-frame clones and omits some. The sample has approximately 350,000 clones, roughly 84% seen once. The specimen was PBMCs or T cells enriched from blood (not recorded which). These receptors were taken from a young woman who had recovered from COVID-19. Both conserved end residues are part of each CDR3. A D gene is named only where the DNA matches it firmly. Not every row has a clone size; where given, it reads once, few, many or a size class.

V gene	clone size	D gene	J gene	CDR3 protein	CDR3 DNA
TRBV6-4	-	TRBD2	TRBJ2-2	CASSRLAGVDGELFF	TGTGCCAGCAGTCGACTAGCGGGAGTGGACGGGGAGCTGTTTTTT
TRBV7-9	-	-	TRBJ2-1	CASSSPGLDEQFF	TGTGCCAGCAGCTCTCCAGGGTTGGATGAGCAGTTCTTC
TRBV7-9	-	-	TRBJ1-2	CASSPSREERHGYTF	TGTGCCAGCAGCCCCTCGAGGGAAGAGCGCCATGGCTACACCTTC
TRBV6-2/TRBV6-3	-	-	TRBJ1-2	CASSYGGAGYGYTF	TGTGCCAGCAGTTACGGGGGGGCCGGGTATGGCTACACCTTC
TRBV5-1	-	TRBD1	TRBJ2-7	CASSPGTGPYEQYF	TGCGCCAGCAGCCCCGGGACAGGGCCCTACGAGCAGTACTTC
TRBV12-3/TRBV12-4	-	-	TRBJ2-1	CASSLVGAWFF	TGTGCCAGCAGTTTAGTTGGAGCCTGGTTCTTC
TRBV28	-	TRBD1	TRBJ1-2	CASSLGGQVGANYGYTF	TGTGCCAGCAGTTTGGGGGGACAGGTCGGGGCAAACTATGGCTACACCTTC
TRBV2	-	-	TRBJ1-1	CASKGITEAFF	TGTGCCAGCAAGGGGATCACTGAAGCTTTCTTT
TRBV7-2	-	TRBD2	TRBJ2-7	CASSLSGVTYEQYF	TGTGCCAGCAGCCTGAGCGGGGTTACCTACGAGCAGTACTTC
TRBV10-3	-	TRBD1	TRBJ1-5	CAISGTGGASNQPQHF	TGTGCCATCAGCGGGACAGGGGGAGCCAGCAATCAGCCCCAGCATTTT
TRBV7-9	-	TRBD1	TRBJ2-7	CASSYPERDRAYEQYF	TGTGCCAGCAGCTACCCCGAGCGAGACAGGGCTTACGAGCAGTACTTC
TRBV9	-	-	TRBJ1-3	CASSGYTPGGPGNTIYF	TGTGCCAGCAGCGGCTACACCCCGGGGGGTCCTGGAAACACCATATATTTT
TRBV25-1	-	-	TRBJ1-2	CASSEYREGGGEYGYTF	TGTGCCAGCAGTGAATATCGGGAGGGCGGAGGGGAATATGGCTACACCTTC
TRBV30	few	TRBD2	TRBJ2-5	CAWSGGGTQYF	TGTGCCTGGAGCGGGGGGGGTACCCAGTACTTC
TRBV5-1	few	-	TRBJ2-2	CASSSDSGYGELFF	TGCGCCAGCAGCTCGGACAGTGGCTACGGGGAGCTGTTTTTT
TRBV5-1	-	TRBD1	TRBJ2-3	CASSFSGQITDTQYF	TGCGCCAGCAGCTTTTCGGGACAGATCACAGATACGCAGTATTTT
TRBV27	-	TRBD1	TRBJ2-1	CASTLDRGNEQFF	TGTGCCAGCACCTTGGACAGGGGAAATGAGCAGTTCTTC
TRBV20-1	-	-	TRBJ1-2	CSASRGGKGGYTF	TGCAGTGCTAGTAGGGGAGGGAAAGGTGGCTACACCTTC
TRBV3-1/TRBV3-2	-	TRBD2	TRBJ2-7	CASSRRTSGGAVSNEQYF	TGTGCCAGCAGCCGTCGGACTAGCGGGGGGGCCGTATCAAACGAGCAGTACTTC
TRBV20-1	-	-	TRBJ1-2	CSASGRDIGGYTF	TGCAGTGCTAGTGGCCGGGACATAGGTGGCTACACCTTC
TRBV7-8	-	-	TRBJ1-4	CASSLGRQSFNEKLFF	TGTGCCAGCAGCTTAGGCCGACAAAGTTTTAATGAAAAACTGTTTTTT
TRBV5-1	-	-	TRBJ2-3	CASSLGLSGSTDTQYF	TGCGCCAGCAGCTTGGGATTGAGCGGGAGCACAGATACGCAGTATTTT
TRBV30	-	TRBD1	TRBJ1-6	CAWSKGGRGTYNSPLHF	TGTGCCTGGAGTAAGGGAGGCAGGGGGACCTATAATTCACCCCTCCACTTT
TRBV5-1	few	-	TRBJ1-3	CASSPGGSSSGNTIYF	TGCGCCAGCAGCCCCGGGGGGTCGAGCTCTGGAAACACCATATATTTT
TRBV9	-	-	TRBJ2-5	CASSVVPTSGETQYF	TGTGCCAGCAGCGTAGTGCCCACCTCGGGGGAGACCCAGTACTTC
TRBV11-3	-	TRBD1	TRBJ2-2	CASSRTGPNTGELFF	TGTGCCAGCAGTCGGACAGGTCCGAACACCGGGGAGCTGTTTTTT
TRBV5-1	once	TRBD2	TRBJ2-3	CASSPGTSGNTDTQYF	TGCGCCAGCAGCCCCGGGACTAGCGGGAATACAGATACGCAGTATTTT
TRBV2	-	-	TRBJ1-1	CASSREPQRNTEAFF	TGTGCCAGCTCTAGGGAGCCCCAGCGAAATACTGAAGCTTTCTTT
TRBV7-9	-	TRBD1	TRBJ2-1	CASSLRADRPRDEQFF	TGTGCCAGCAGCTTACGTGCGGACAGGCCCCGGGATGAGCAGTTCTTC
TRBV11-2	-	-	TRBJ2-7	CASTSSRGEQYF	TGTGCCAGCACCTCTTCCCGAGGCGAGCAGTACTTC
TRBV19	once	TRBD2	TRBJ2-1	CASQRGAYNEQFF	TGTGCCAGCCAGCGGGGGGCTTACAATGAGCAGTTCTTC
TRBV7-3	-	-	TRBJ2-1	CASSLVRDNEQFF	TGTGCCAGCAGCTTAGTACGGGACAATGAGCAGTTCTTC
TRBV5-4	-	TRBD1	TRBJ1-1	CASSLTGETEAFF	TGTGCCAGCAGTCTAACAGGGGAAACTGAAGCTTTCTTT
TRBV28	-	TRBD1	TRBJ2-7	CASSFNRDRETYEQYF	TGTGCCAGCAGTTTCAACCGGGACAGGGAAACCTACGAGCAGTACTTC
TRBV10-3	-	TRBD2	TRBJ2-7	CAISEGTSGYEQYF	TGTGCCATCAGTGAGGGGACTAGCGGCTACGAGCAGTACTTC
TRBV6-5	-	-	TRBJ1-1	CAVHGQWRNTEAFF	TGTGCCGTCCACGGACAGTGGAGGAACACTGAAGCTTTCTTT
TRBV9	-	TRBD1	TRBJ2-7	CASSVAGTGGSYEQYF	TGTGCCAGCAGCGTAGCCGGGACAGGGGGCTCCTACGAGCAGTACTTC
TRBV5-1	few	TRBD1	TRBJ2-7	CASSFTDRGKEQYF	TGCGCCAGCAGCTTTACGGACAGGGGTAAAGAGCAGTACTTC
TRBV9	-	TRBD1	TRBJ2-7	CASSPDGTGSYEQYF	TGTGCCAGCAGCCCAGACGGGACAGGGTCCTACGAGCAGTACTTC
TRBV6-5	-	TRBD1	TRBJ2-5	CASSYRRTGRQETQYF	TGTGCCAGCAGTTATCGAAGGACAGGGAGGCAAGAGACCCAGTACTTC
TRBV24-1	-	TRBD2	TRBJ2-2	CATSDISSGSFTGELFF	TGTGCCACCAGTGATATCTCTAGCGGGAGTTTCACCGGGGAGCTGTTTTTT
TRBV3-1/TRBV3-2	-	-	TRBJ2-7	CASSRGKGLSRSSYEQYF	TGTGCCAGCAGCCGGGGAAAAGGACTATCCAGAAGCTCCTACGAGCAGTACTTC
TRBV2	-	TRBD2	TRBJ2-7	CASRRGGPTGLASYEQYF	TGTGCCAGCCGGAGAGGGGGCCCTACTGGACTAGCGAGCTACGAGCAGTACTTC
TRBV19	few	-	TRBJ2-1	CASTNYNEQFF	TGTGCCAGTACCAACTACAATGAGCAGTTCTTC
TRBV25-1	few	TRBD1	TRBJ1-2	CASSKDRDYGYTF	TGTGCCAGCAGTAAGGACAGGGACTATGGCTACACCTTC
TRBV2	once	-	TRBJ1-2	CASGKGPVEDGYTF	TGTGCCTCGGGAAAGGGCCCCGTAGAGGATGGCTACACCTTC
TRBV18	-	-	TRBJ2-1	CASSPGGSGSYNEQFF	TGTGCCAGCTCACCGGGGGGATCGGGCTCCTACAATGAGCAGTTCTTC
TRBV21-1	-	-	TRBJ2-7	CASSPSGAGATYEQYF	TGTGCCAGCAGCCCCTCGGGGGCGGGAGCGACCTACGAGCAGTACTTC